This TCR beta chain was profiled in a study of T cell responses to AZD1222 COVID-19 vaccine. Study outcomes and limitations: Clonal diversity was possibly underestimated, and white British individuals and females predominated among donors. Researchers report vaccine-associated CD4 TCRs spanning spike, with dominance at 160-218 and 743-854. Only a handful of individuals given AZD1222 were seropositive at baseline. Spike-specific TCR breadth and depth both grew after two AZD1222 doses.

The V end was cut by 5 bases, the J end by 1 base, with 8 bases between. This CDR3 is built from 14 residues. Per germline, CDR1 SNHLY and CDR2 FYNNEI. For this clone: What it binds is not known.

Measured with immunoSEQ multiplex PCR; TCRdb has only the in-frame clones, and not every one. Of tens of thousands of clones listed, around 87% are singletons. The origin of this receptor is an adult who received the AZD1222 COVID-19 vaccine. Sequencing used peripheral blood, obtained 28 days after the second AZD1222 dose. The genes are TRBV2 and TRBJ2-2; D perhaps matches TRBD1 (5 bases). The CDR3 region is CASSYDRNTGELFF. The CDR3 DNA is TGTGCCAGCAGTTATGACAGGAACACCGGGGAGCTGTTTTTT.